This TCR beta chain was documented in a study of cytomegalovirus exposure and HLA in healthy donors. This clone was seen only a few times. Its antigen is undetermined. CDR3 size: 11 residues. V was clipped by 6 bases and J by 10 bases, with 12 bases between them. Germline loops: CDR1 SNHLY, CDR2 FYNNEI. The study's findings and limits: Per a prior analysis, the majority of TCR beta V segments were productive roughly 90% or roughly 30% of the time. Later, TCR association rates were found to vary by HLA locus, highest for DRB1 and lowest for HLA-C.

Each donor was nominally healthy when sampled (though unrecorded immune exposures were likely). 60 Vbeta and 13 Jbeta primers were used in PCR. Sequenced by immunoSEQ multiplex PCR; TCRdb stores in-frame clones only, minus some. This sample has about 100,000 clones, with roughly 78% found just once. This chain links TRBV2 with TRBJ1-1; D is perhaps TRBD1 (5 bases). Sequenced: PBMCs. This clonotype was sampled from a woman in her fifties or sixties in good health and CMV-seronegative. In nucleotides, the CDR3 is TGTGCCAGCAGGGGGCCCTTTGGAGCTTTCTTT. It codes for CASRGPFGAFF.